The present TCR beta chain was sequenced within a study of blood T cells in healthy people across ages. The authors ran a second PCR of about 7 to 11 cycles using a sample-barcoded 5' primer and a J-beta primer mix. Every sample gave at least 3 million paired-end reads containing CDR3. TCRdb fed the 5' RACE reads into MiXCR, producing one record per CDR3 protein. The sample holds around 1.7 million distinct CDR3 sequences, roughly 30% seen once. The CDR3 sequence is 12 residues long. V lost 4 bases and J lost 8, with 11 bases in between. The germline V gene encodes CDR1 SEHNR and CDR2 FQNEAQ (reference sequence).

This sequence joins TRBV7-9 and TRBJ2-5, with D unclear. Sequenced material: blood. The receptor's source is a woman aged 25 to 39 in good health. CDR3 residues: CASSWGWETQYF. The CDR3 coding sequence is TGTGCCAGCAGCTGGGGTTGGGAAACCCAGTACTTC.